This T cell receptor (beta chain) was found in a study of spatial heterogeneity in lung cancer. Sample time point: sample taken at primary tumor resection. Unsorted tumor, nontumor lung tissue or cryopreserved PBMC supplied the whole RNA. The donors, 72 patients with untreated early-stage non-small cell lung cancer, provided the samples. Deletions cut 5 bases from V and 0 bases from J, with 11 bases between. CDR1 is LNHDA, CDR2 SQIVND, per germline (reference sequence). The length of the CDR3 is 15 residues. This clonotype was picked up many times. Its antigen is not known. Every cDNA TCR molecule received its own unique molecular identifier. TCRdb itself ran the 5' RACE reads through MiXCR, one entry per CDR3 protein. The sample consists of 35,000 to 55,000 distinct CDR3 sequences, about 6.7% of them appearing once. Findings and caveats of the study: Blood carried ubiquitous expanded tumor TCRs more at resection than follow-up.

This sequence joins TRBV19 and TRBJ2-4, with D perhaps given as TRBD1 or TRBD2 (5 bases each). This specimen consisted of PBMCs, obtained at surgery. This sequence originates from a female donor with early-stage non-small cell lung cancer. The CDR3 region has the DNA TGTGCCAGTAGTCTCACGGGGCGAGCCAAAAACATTCAGTACTTC. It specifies CASSLTGRAKNIQYF.